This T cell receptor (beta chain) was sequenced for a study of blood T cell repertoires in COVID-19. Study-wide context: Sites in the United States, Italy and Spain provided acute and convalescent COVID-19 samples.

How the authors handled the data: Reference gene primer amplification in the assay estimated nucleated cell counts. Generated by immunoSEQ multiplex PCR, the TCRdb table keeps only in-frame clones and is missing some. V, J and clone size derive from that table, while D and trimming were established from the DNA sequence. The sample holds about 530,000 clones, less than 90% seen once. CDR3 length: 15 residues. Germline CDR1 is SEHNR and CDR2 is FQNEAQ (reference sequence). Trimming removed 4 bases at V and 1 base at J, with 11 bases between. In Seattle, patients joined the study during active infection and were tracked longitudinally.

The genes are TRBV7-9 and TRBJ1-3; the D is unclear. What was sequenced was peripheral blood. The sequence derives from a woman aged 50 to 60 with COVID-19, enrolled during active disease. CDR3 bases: TGTGCCAGCAGCTCAGGTACAGAGTCTGGAAACACCATATATTTT. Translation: CASSSGTESGNTIYF.